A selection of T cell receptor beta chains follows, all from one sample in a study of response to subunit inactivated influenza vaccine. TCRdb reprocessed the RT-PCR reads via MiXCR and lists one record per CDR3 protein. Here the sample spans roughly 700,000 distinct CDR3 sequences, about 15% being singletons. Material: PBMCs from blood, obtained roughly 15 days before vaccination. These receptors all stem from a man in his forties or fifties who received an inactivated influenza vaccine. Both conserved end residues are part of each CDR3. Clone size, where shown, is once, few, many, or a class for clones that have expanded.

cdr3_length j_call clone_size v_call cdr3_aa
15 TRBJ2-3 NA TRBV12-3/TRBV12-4 CASSLNRVGTDTQYF
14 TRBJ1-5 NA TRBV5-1 CASSLASGGQPQHF
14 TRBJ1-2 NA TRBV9 CASSVEGVGYGYTF
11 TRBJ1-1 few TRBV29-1 CSAPGRSEAFF
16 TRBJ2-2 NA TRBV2 CASSESGQGLGGELFF
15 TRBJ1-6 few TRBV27 CASSLSDSHNSPLHF
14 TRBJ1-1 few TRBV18 CASSGGIQNTEAFF
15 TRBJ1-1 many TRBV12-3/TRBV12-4 CASSPLQGVSTEAFF
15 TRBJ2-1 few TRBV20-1 CSANARHLPYNEQFF
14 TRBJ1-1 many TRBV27 CASSWTGGVTEAFF
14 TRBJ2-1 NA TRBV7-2 CASSLAGLAGTRFF
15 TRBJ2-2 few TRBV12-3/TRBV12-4 CASSPKGARTGELFF
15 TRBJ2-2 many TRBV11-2 CASSLIGARAGELFF
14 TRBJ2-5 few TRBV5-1 CASSVEGGRETQYF
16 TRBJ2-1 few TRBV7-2 CASSSPANRGYNEQFF
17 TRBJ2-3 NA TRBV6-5 CASSYGTGFQLFDTQYF
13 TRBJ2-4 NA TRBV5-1 CASSGPEGAIQYF
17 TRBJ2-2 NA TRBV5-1 CASSRTSQGGNTGELFF
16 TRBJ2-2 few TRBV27 CASSLLGRANTGELFF
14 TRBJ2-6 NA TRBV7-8 CASSLEPGANVLTF
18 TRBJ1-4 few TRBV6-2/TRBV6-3 CASRGLLAWSGSSEKLFF
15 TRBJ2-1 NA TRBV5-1 CASSLDSGRANEQFF
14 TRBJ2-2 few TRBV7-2 CASSLDLDAGELFF
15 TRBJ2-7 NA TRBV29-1 CSVEDRGVAGYEQYF
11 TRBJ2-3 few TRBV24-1 CATSDSNTQYF
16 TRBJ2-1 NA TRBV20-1 CSARDPRLGSYNEQFF
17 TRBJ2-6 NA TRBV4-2 CASSQDVVSSGANVLTF
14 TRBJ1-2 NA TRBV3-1 CASSHLQGAGGYTF
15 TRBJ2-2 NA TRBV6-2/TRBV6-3 CASRRGSGRTGELFF
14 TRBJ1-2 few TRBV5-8 CASRPRGGDYGYTF
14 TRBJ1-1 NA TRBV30 CAWRLGDWNTEAFF
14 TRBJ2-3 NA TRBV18 CASSPDSRTDTQYF